This entry lists 23 T cell receptor beta chains sequenced from one sample in a study of blood T cell repertoires in COVID-19. Method: immunoSEQ multiplex PCR; TCRdb's copy keeps in-frame clones and lacks some. The sample includes about 410,000 clones, 70% to 90% of them seen just once. Sequenced input: peripheral blood. These receptors all stem from a woman aged 40 to 50 with COVID-19, enrolled during active disease.

V and J are TRBV27 and TRBJ1-6; TRBD1 aligns across 9 bases. V shed 3 bases and J 7 bases; nucleotides not matched to a gene: 7. CDR3 length equals 16 residues. Germline V gives CDR1 MNHEY, CDR2 SMNVEV (reference sequence). The CDR3 reads CASSFYRQGENSPLHF. The DNA of the CDR3 is TGTGCCAGCAGTTTCTATAGACAGGGGGAAAATTCACCCCTCCACTTT.

As DNA, the CDR3 is TGTGCCAGCAGCTTAGTTGGGGGAGGGACTAACAATGAGCAGTTCTTC. This encodes CASSLVGGGTNNEQFF. The chain couples TRBV11-2 to TRBJ2-1, with 7 nucleotides matching TRBD2. This CDR3 region has 16 residues. From germline, CDR1 is SGHAT and CDR2 FQNNGV. V was clipped by 1 base and J by 5 bases; unmatched bases: 8.

The sample holds one count of this clone. This chain uses TRBV18 with TRBJ1-1; 7 positions match TRBD1. J was trimmed by 8 bases and V by 3 bases; bases with no gene match: 6. The germline V gene encodes CDR1 KGHSH and CDR2 LQKENI. This CDR3 region has 13 residues. CDR3 DNA sequence: TGTGCCAGCTCACCCAAACAGGGGCTAGAAGCTTTCTTT. This encodes CASSPKQGLEAFF. The complete variable domain, with remaining parts taken from reference TRBV18 and TRBJ1-1, reads NAGVMQNPRHLVRRRGQEARLRCSPMKGHSHVYWYRQLPEEGLKFMVYLQKENIIDESGMPKERFSAEFPKEGPSILRIQQVVRGDSAAYFCASSPKQGLEAFFGQGTRLTVV.

The rearrangement joins TRBV27 to TRBJ1-1, with 7 positions matching TRBD1. The CDR3 consists of 15 residues. The germline CDR1 and CDR2 sequences are MNHEY and SMNVEV (reference sequence). After removal of 2 bases from V and 11 bases from J, the junction contained 14 bases not matched to a gene. Written as DNA, the CDR3 is TGTGCCAGCAGTTTACTCGCCCGTGAGGGGGCGAGGGCTTTCTTT. The encoded protein is CASSLLAREGARAFF.

This chain links TRBV30 with TRBJ1-3, with D perhaps TRBD1 (6 bases). The CDR3 loop spans 13 amino acids. CDR1 and CDR2 (germline): GTSNPN, SVGIG (reference sequence). The V gene lost 6 bases and the J gene lost 2 bases, with 11 bases spanning the gap. In DNA, the CDR3 is TGTGCCTGCCTCAGGGACACTGGAAACACCATATATTTT. As protein: CACLRDTGNTIYF.

A single count supports this clone. V is TRBV7-2 and J is TRBJ2-3; TRBD2 matches 9 bases. V dropped 3 bases and J dropped 11; count of bases not matched to a gene: 9. Germline V gene data show CDR1 as SGHTA and CDR2 as FQGNSA. The CDR3 runs to 14 residues. This CDR3 is CASSFRREGRRQYF. The CDR3 coding sequence is TGTGCCAGCAGCTTTAGGCGGGAGGGCAGGAGGCAGTATTTT.

This clone was counted a few times. The CDR3 here is CASSYIKGRPGTEAFF. For the CDR3, the DNA is TGTGCCAGCAGTTACATCAAGGGGCGTCCGGGCACTGAAGCTTTCTTT. The chain uses TRBV25-1 and TRBJ1-1; perhaps TRBD1 as D (5 bases). The CDR3 has 16 amino acids. Germline CDR1 is MGHDK and CDR2 is SYGVNS. The germline V and J ends were trimmed by 5 bases and 4 bases, with 20 bases remaining between them.

The V and J genes are TRBV6-2 or TRBV6-3 and TRBJ1-5; D is unresolved. The CDR3 is 12 residues long. Germline-derived CDR1 and CDR2 are MNHEY and SVGEGT. Trimming cost V 7 bases and J 6 bases, with 10 bases left between them. CDR3 DNA: TGTGCCAGCACCCCACATGGTCAGCCCCAGCATTTT. The encoded protein is CASTPHGQPQHF.

As to this clone: This sample includes further DNA sequences coding for the same CDR3. J is TRBJ1-5 and V is TRBV18, with a weak D call TRBD1 (6 bases). The germline CDR1 and CDR2 sequences are KGHSH and LQKENI. The V gene lost 1 base and the J gene lost 4 bases, with 8 bases spanning the gap. This CDR3 has 14 amino acids. CDR3 amino acids: CASSPQGGNQPQHF. The CDR3 coding sequence is TGTGCCAGCTCACCACAAGGGGGTAATCAGCCCCAGCATTTT.

This chain links TRBV19 with TRBJ2-5; 10 bases fit TRBD2. Trimming at V came to 0 bases and at J to 0 bases, leaving 13 bases not matched to a gene. The germline V gene has CDR1 LNHDA and CDR2 SQIVND (reference sequence). The CDR3 is 20 amino acids. For the CDR3, the DNA is TGTGCCAGTAGTATAGATTATAAGCGGGGGGGCACTCCTCACCAAGAGACCCAGTACTTC. Its protein is CASSIDYKRGGTPHQETQYF. Full variable domain (rest looked up from reference TRBV19 and TRBJ2-5): DGGITQSPKYLFRKEGQNVTLSCEQNLNHDAMYWYRQDPGQGLRLIYYSQIVNDFQKGDIAEGYSVSREKKESFPLTVTSAQKNPTAFYLCASSIDYKRGGTPHQETQYFGPGTRLLVL.

V and J are TRBV2 and TRBJ2-5; 7 bases fit TRBD1. Germline CDR1 is SNHLY and CDR2 is FYNNEI. This CDR3 has 14 residues. V dropped 5 bases and J dropped 1; count of bases not matched to a gene: 4. The CDR3 nucleotides read TGTGCCAGCAGTTTTGACAGGGCCCAAGAGACCCAGTACTTC. Protein product: CASSFDRAQETQYF. Complete variable domain (other parts from reference TRBV2 and TRBJ2-5): EPEVTQTPSHQVTQMGQEVILRCVPISNHLYFYWYRQILGQKVEFLVSFYNNEISEKSEIFDDQFSVERPDGSNFTLKIRSTKLEDSAMYFCASSFDRAQETQYFGPGTRLLVL.

The chain is built from TRBV4-1 and TRBJ2-7; 7 bases agree with TRBD1. The CDR3 runs 15 residues. J gave up 7 bases and V 4 bases, and 13 bases lay outside the gene matches. Germline lookup yields CDR1 MGHRA and CDR2 YSYEKL. The CDR3 sequence is CASSPVTGTSREQYF. CDR3 DNA: TGCGCCAGCAGCCCGGTGACAGGGACATCACGGGAGCAGTACTTC.

This clone was seen just once. Other DNA sequences in the sample encode the same CDR3. The chain employs TRBV7-3 and TRBJ1-3; 8 positions match TRBD1. The V segment lost 4 bases and the J segment 1 base; nucleotides outside the gene matches: 3. Germline V gives CDR1 SGHTA, CDR2 FQGTGA. The CDR3 consists of 15 residues. CDR3 in DNA: TGTGCCAGCAGCTCACAGGGGGGATCTGGAAACACCATATATTTT. It translates to CASSSQGGSGNTIYF.

The V gene is TRBV18, the J gene TRBJ1-6; D not certain. The germline gives CDR1 KGHSH, CDR2 LQKENI. V lost 5 bases to trimming and J lost 0 bases, with 17 bases between them. CDR3 length equals 18 residues. The CDR3 DNA sequence: TGTGCCAGCTCAGCGGGTGGACCAAAGGGCTCCTATAATTCACCCCTCCACTTT. Translated, it gives CASSAGGPKGSYNSPLHF.

The chain recombines TRBV6-4 with TRBJ1-2; TRBD1 matches at 10 bases. The V segment lost 4 bases and the J segment 7 bases; nucleotides outside the gene matches: 9. The CDR3 loop spans 15 amino acids. Germline V CDR1 and CDR2: MRHNA, SNTAGT. This chain's CDR3 is CASSARTGGPSGYTF. The DNA of the CDR3 is TGTGCCAGCAGTGCCCGGACAGGGGGTCCTAGTGGCTACACCTTC.

The J gene is TRBJ2-5, the V gene TRBV4-3; D is unclear. Germline V gene data show CDR1 as LGHNA and CDR2 as YSLEER. This CDR3 is 15 amino acids long. Trimming shortened V by 0 bases and J by 4 bases, and 12 bases separated the two germline ends. The CDR3 protein is CASSQDLPTGETQYF. CDR3 bases: TGCGCCAGCAGCCAAGATCTCCCCACGGGAGAGACCCAGTACTTC.

The chain combines TRBV6-1 with TRBJ2-5; 9 bases line up with TRBD1. The CDR3 totals 18 residues. Germline V CDR1 and CDR2: MNHNS, SASEGT. V gave up 3 bases and J gave up 7 bases; unmatched junction bases: 18. This CDR3 is CASSEAVPSRTGAGTQYF. CDR3 nucleotides: TGTGCCAGCAGTGAGGCTGTTCCGTCGAGGACAGGGGCGGGGACCCAGTACTTC.

The CDR3 DNA reads as TGTGCCAGCAGTTCATTGGGGGGACAGGATGGCTACACCTTC. It translates to CASSSLGGQDGYTF. This chain joins TRBV6-5 and TRBJ1-2; the match to TRBD1 covers 8 bases. Germline CDR1 and CDR2: MNHEY and SVGAGI. This CDR3 has 14 residues. V lost 4 bases, J lost 6 bases, and 7 bases stayed unmatched.

The chain is built from TRBV4-3 and TRBJ1-4; D is ambiguous. Trimming stripped 0 bases from V and 0 bases from J, with 11 bases between. This CDR3 spans 17 amino acids. CDR1 and CDR2 (germline): LGHNA, YSLEER. The CDR3 nucleotides are TGCGCCAGCAGCCAAGACCCCGCGGCTGCAACTAATGAAAAACTGTTTTTT. Residues: CASSQDPAAATNEKLFF.

This chain joins TRBV5-1 and TRBJ2-5; D perhaps matches TRBD2 (7 bases). This CDR3 region has 14 residues. The V gene lost 4 bases and the J gene lost 4 bases, with 14 bases spanning the gap. Germline-derived CDR1 and CDR2 are SGHRS and YFSETQ. DNA of the CDR3: TGCGCCAGCAGCGCGGGGGCGTTGAGAGAGACCCAGTACTTC. Its translation is CASSAGALRETQYF.

The rearrangement links TRBV29-1 to TRBJ2-1, with D maybe TRBD2 (6 bases). This CDR3 has 16 amino acids. Germline-derived CDR1 and CDR2 are SQVTM and ANQGSEA. The germline V and J ends were trimmed by 0 bases and 3 bases, with 15 bases remaining between them. In DNA form, the CDR3 reads TGCAGCGTTGAAGATCGTTGGGGACTGGGCTACAATGAGCAGTTCTTC. It encodes CSVEDRWGLGYNEQFF.

This clone is a singleton in its sample. The rearrangement links TRBV19 to TRBJ2-6; 9 nucleotides align to TRBD1. Looked up from germline, CDR1 is LNHDA and CDR2 is SQIVND (reference sequence). Germline trimming cut 5 bases from V and 1 base from J; bases unmatched to any gene: 12. This CDR3 contains 19 residues. The CDR3 coding sequence is TGTGCCAGTAGTCTCAGGCCGGGACAGGGACGTTCTGGGGCCAACGTCCTGACTTTC. Amino acids: CASSLRPGQGRSGANVLTF.

V usage is TRBV6-1 and J usage is TRBJ2-7, with 7 bases identical to TRBD1. The CDR3 is 17 residues long. Germline V gene lookup returns CDR1 MNHNS and CDR2 SASEGT. Trimming took 1 base from V and 0 from J; bases not matched to a gene: 9. The CDR3 region has the DNA TGTGCCAGCAGTGAAGTAGCTGAAGACAGGGCCTCCTACGAGCAGTACTTC. Amino acid sequence: CASSEVAEDRASYEQYF.